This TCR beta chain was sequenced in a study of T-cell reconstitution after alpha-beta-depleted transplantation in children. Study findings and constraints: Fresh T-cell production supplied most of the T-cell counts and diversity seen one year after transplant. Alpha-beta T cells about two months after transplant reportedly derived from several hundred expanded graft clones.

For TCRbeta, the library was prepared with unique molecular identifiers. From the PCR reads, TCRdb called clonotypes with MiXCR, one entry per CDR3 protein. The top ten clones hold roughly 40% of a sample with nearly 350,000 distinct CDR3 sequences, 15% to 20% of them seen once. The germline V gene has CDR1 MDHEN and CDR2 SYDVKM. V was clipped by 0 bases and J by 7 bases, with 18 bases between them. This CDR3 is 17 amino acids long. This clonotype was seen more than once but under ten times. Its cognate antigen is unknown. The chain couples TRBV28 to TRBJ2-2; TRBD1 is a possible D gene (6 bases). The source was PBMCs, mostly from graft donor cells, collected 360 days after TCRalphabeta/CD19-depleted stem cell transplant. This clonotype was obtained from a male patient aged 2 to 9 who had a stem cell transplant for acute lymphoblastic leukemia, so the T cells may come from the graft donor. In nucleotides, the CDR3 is TGTGCCAGCAGTTTATGCGCAGGGGTTCTTACATGCGGGGAGCTGTTTTTT. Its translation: CASSLCAGVLTCGELFF. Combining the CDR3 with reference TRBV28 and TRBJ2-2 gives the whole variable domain DVKVTQSSRYLVKRTGEKVFLECVQDMDHENMFWYRQDPGLGLRLIYFSYDVKMKEKGDIPEGYSVSREKKERFSLILESASTNQTSMYLCASSLCAGVLTCGELFFGEGSRLTVL.